The clone carrying this T cell receptor beta chain occurred a few times. Its specificity is not known. The V and J ends lost 7 bases and 2 bases respectively, with 11 bases between them. Germline CDR1 is SNHLY and CDR2 is FYNNEI. The CDR3 contains 13 residues. The PCR employed 60 Vbeta primers together with 13 Jbeta primers. Profiling relied on immunoSEQ multiplex PCR, and the TCRdb table lists in-frame clones only, not all of them. This sample yields 70,000 to 100,000 clones, of which just under 70% are seen a single time; about 2.9% belongs to the top ten. This specimen belongs to a study of cytomegalovirus exposure and HLA in healthy donors. Findings and limits, study-wide: A few CMV-associated chains were confirmed in vitro to be specific for CMV antigens. Researchers had no immune exposure information except CMV serostatus available.

The sequenced sample consisted of PBMCs. The sequence derives from a middle-aged man in good health and CMV-seronegative. This chain uses TRBV2 with TRBJ1-1; D not resolved. The DNA of the CDR3 is TGTGCCAGCAATCGGGATAGTAACACTGAAGCTTTCTTT. This gives the protein CASNRDSNTEAFF. The full variable domain, rest sourced from reference TRBV2 and TRBJ1-1, is EPEVTQTPSHQVTQMGQEVILRCVPISNHLYFYWYRQILGQKVEFLVSFYNNEISEKSEIFDDQFSVERPDGSNFTLKIRSTKLEDSAMYFCASNRDSNTEAFFGQGTRLTVV.